This T cell receptor (beta chain) was identified during a study of T cells in Graves' hyperthyroidism and ophthalmopathy. The CDR3 sequence is 15 residues long. The V segment lost 5 bases and the J segment 4 bases; nucleotides outside the gene matches: 7. The germline V gene encodes CDR1 KGHDR and CDR2 SFDVKD. RNA transcripts were the template for amplifying TCR beta CDR3 regions. When the TCR CDR3 underwent first-round RT-PCR, the HTBI primer set was used. TCRdb re-called the multiplex PCR reads with MiXCR, one entry per CDR3 protein. The sample records under 700,000 distinct CDR3 sequences, 16% being singletons. Study observations and caveats: Blood also contained most expanded thyroid clonotypes above 0.001.

When ophthalmopathy did not progress within 18 months, Graves' hyperthyroidism was considered stable. The hyperthyroidism was newly diagnosed and had lasted under 2 months; the patients were aged 18 to 65. Patients showing uncontrolled infection, other autoimmune disease, pregnancy or lactation were ineligible. In the case of this clonotype: Its antigen is as yet unknown. It is likely a read error, because the conserved phenylalanine at the end of the CDR3 is missing.

The sample taken for sequencing was blood. The sequence came from a woman aged 18 to 35 with Graves' hyperthyroidism. V usage is TRBV24-1 and J usage is TRBJ2-1, with 7 bases lining up with TRBD2. The CDR3 coding sequence is TGTGCCACCAGTGGTGCCCGGGGGGTTTACAATGAGCAGTTCCTC. This sequence encodes CATSGARGVYNEQFL.